This T cell receptor (beta chain) was found in a study of T-cell memory formation after mild COVID-19. A few counts support this clonotype. Constant-segment-primed 5'RACE gave TCR alpha and TCR beta cDNA libraries with sample barcodes and UMIs. Each CDR3 protein is one row after TCRdb ran MiXCR on the 5' RACE reads. The table includes 400,000 or so distinct CDR3 sequences, around 18% detected once. Sequenced: PBMCs or a T cell subset sorted from them (not recorded which). This sequence originates from an adult woman who had mild COVID-19 (a few samples of this study predate the infection). Cell type and time point are not known.

For the CDR3, the DNA is TGTGCCAGCAGCCCCAGGACTAGCGGGGGTGAGCAGTACTTC. This translates into CASSPRTSGGEQYF. The V and J genes are TRBV12-3 or TRBV12-4 and TRBJ2-7, with 13 bases aligning to TRBD2. The CDR3 consists of 14 residues. Unmatched junction bases numbered 6, after V lost 6 bases and J lost 7 bases.